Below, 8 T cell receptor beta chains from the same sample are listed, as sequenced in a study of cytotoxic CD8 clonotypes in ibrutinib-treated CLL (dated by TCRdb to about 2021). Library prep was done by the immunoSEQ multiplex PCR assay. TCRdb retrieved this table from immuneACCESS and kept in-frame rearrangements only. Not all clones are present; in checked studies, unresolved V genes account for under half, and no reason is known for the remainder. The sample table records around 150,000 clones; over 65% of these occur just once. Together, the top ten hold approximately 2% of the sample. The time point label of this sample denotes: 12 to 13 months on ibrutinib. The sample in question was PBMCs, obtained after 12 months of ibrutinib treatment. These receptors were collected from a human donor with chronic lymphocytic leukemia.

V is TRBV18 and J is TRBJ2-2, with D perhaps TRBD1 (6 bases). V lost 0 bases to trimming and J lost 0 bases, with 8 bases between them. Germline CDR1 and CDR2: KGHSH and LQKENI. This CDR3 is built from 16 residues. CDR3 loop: CASSPPRGPNTGELFF. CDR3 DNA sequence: TGTGCCAGCTCACCACCCAGGGGCCCGAACACCGGGGAGCTGTTTTTT.

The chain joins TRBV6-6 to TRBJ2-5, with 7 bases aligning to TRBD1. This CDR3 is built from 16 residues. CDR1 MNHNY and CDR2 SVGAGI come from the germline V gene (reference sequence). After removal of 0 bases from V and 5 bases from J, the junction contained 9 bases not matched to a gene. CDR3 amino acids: CASSYSGRGTGETQYF. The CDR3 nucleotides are TGTGCCAGCAGTTACTCGGGCAGGGGGACGGGGGAGACCCAGTACTTC.

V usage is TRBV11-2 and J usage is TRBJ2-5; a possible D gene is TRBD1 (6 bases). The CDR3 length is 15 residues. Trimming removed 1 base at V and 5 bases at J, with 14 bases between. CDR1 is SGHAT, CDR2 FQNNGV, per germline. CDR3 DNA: TGTGCCAGCAGCTTAGGGATAACAGGGAAGGAGACCCAGTACTTC. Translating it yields CASSLGITGKETQYF.

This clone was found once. The CDR3 DNA reads as TGTGCCAGCAGTTTAAACCCCTACGAGCAGTACTTC. It is translated as CASSLNPYEQYF. This sequence joins TRBV28 and TRBJ2-7; no clear D gene. This CDR3 has 12 residues. Looked up from germline, CDR1 is MDHEN and CDR2 is SYDVKM. V dropped 2 bases and J dropped 2 bases, with 4 bases sitting between them.

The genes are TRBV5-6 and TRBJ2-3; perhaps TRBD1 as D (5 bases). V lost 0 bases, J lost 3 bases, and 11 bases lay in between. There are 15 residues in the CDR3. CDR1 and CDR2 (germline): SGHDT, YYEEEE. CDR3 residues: CASSLVGKGTDTQYF. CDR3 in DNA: TGTGCCAGCAGCTTGGTCGGAAAGGGGACAGATACGCAGTATTTT.

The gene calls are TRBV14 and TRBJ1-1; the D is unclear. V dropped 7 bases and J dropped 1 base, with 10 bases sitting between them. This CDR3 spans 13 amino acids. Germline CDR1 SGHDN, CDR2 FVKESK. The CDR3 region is CASTRQTNTEAFF. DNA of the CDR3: TGTGCCAGCACCAGACAAACGAACACTGAAGCTTTCTTT.

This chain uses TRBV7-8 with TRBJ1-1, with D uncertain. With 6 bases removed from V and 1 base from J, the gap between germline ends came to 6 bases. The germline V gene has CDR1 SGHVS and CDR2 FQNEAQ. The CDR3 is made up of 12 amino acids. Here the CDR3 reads CASRLENTEAFF. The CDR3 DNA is TGTGCCAGCAGGCTGGAGAACACTGAAGCTTTCTTT.

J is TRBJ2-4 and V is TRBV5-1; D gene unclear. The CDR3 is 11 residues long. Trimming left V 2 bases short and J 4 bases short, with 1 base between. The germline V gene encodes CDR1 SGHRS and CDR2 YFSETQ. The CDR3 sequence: CASSFKNIQYF. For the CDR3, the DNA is TGCGCCAGCAGCTTTAAAAACATTCAGTACTTC.